One and the same sample provided the 11 T cell receptor beta chains below, sequenced in a study of blood T cells in healthy people across ages. A sample-barcoded 5' primer and a J-beta primer mix were used in a second PCR of about 6 to 11 cycles. In TCRdb, the 5' RACE reads were re-called with MiXCR into one record per CDR3 protein. The data show approximately 900,000 distinct CDR3 sequences, 25% to 30% seen once. The sample was also reused in another study, on T cells of mothers and their children.

The specimen sequenced was blood. These receptor sequences come from a middle-aged woman in good health.

This clonotype was counted once. V and J are TRBV18 and TRBJ1-4, with TRBD1 matching over 7 bases. The trim removed 6 bases at V and 3 bases at J, leaving 7 bases unmatched. Germline V gives CDR1 KGHSH, CDR2 LQKENI. CDR3 length: 15 residues. Here the CDR3 reads CASSLDRAANEKLFF. Here the CDR3 DNA reads TGTGCCAGCTCCCTTGACAGGGCGGCTAATGAAAAACTGTTTTTT.

The rearrangement links TRBV7-9 to TRBJ2-1, with TRBD2 identical over 13 bases. J lost 9 bases, V lost 1 base, and 3 bases had no gene match. The CDR3 covers 15 residues. Germline V gene data show CDR1 as SEHNR and CDR2 as FQNEAQ (reference sequence). The CDR3 is CASSLETSGGSEQFF. The CDR3 coding sequence is TGTGCCAGCAGCTTAGAGACTAGCGGGGGGAGTGAGCAGTTCTTC. Using reference TRBV7-9 and TRBJ2-1 for the parts outside the CDR3, the full variable domain is DTGVSQNPRHKITKRGQNVTFRCDPISEHNRLYWYRQTLGQGPEFLTYFQNEAQLEKSRLLSDRFSAERPKGSFSTLEIQRTEQGDSAMYLCASSLETSGGSEQFFGPGTRLTVL.

In its sample, this clonotype was seen a few times. The chain employs TRBV9 and TRBJ2-2; D might be TRBD2 (6 bases). CDR3 length equals 15 residues. Germline V gene data show CDR1 as SGDLS and CDR2 as YYNGEE. V gave up 3 bases and J gave up 7 bases, with 16 bases separating them. The chain's CDR3 is CASSGGDARIGELFF. The CDR3 DNA reads TGTGCCAGCAGCGGGGGGGACGCGAGGATCGGGGAGCTGTTTTTT.

This clonotype occurred a few times. This chain joins TRBV4-3 and TRBJ1-5; perhaps TRBD1 as D (5 bases). This CDR3 comprises 14 residues. V was pared by 3 bases and J by 4 bases, with 10 bases between. The germline V gene has CDR1 LGHNA and CDR2 YSLEER. CDR3 sequence: CASSQGRFNQPQHF. The CDR3 DNA is TGCGCCAGCAGCCAGGGACGGTTTAATCAGCCCCAGCATTTT.

This clonotype was found many times. In nucleotides, the CDR3 is TGCAGCGTTTCGTCCCACGACAGGGAACCTCAAGAGACCCAGTACTTC. Its translation is CSVSSHDREPQETQYF. V and J are TRBV29-1 and TRBJ2-5; TRBD1 matches 7 bases. This CDR3 spans 16 amino acids. Germline V gene lookup returns CDR1 SQVTM and CDR2 ANQGSEA. Trimming took 5 bases from V and 2 from J; bases not matched to a gene: 14. The full variable domain, rest sourced from reference TRBV29-1 and TRBJ2-5, is SAVISQKPSRDICQRGTSLTIQCQVDSQVTMMFWYRQQPGQSLTLIATANQGSEATYESGFVIDKFPISRPNLTFSTLTVSNMSPEDSSIYLCSVSSHDREPQETQYFGPGTRLLVL.

This clonotype has a count of ten or more. The chain links TRBV4-3 to TRBJ2-7, with TRBD1 identical over 8 bases. The germline V gene encodes CDR1 LGHNA and CDR2 YSLEER. The CDR3 covers 14 residues. With V trimmed by 3 bases and J by 6 bases, 7 bases remained unmatched. This chain's CDR3 is CASSHGQGIGEQYF. Here the CDR3 DNA reads TGCGCCAGCAGCCATGGACAGGGAATAGGCGAGCAGTACTTC.

This clonotype was counted between two and nine times. The rearrangement links TRBV7-2 to TRBJ1-4, with 7 bases identical to TRBD1. CDR1 is SGHTA, CDR2 FQGNSA, per germline. The ends lost 4 bases at V and 2 bases at J; junction bases unmatched: 7. The CDR3 has 16 amino acids. The CDR3 nucleotides read TGTGCCAGCAGCTCTAGACAGGGCACTACTAATGAAAAACTGTTTTTT. Encoded protein: CASSSRQGTTNEKLFF.

The chain couples TRBV7-3 to TRBJ2-1; 8 bases are shared with TRBD2. The CDR3 runs to 17 residues. V lost 4 bases and J lost 7; bases outside the gene matches: 15. Looked up from germline, CDR1 is SGHTA and CDR2 is FQGTGA. The CDR3: CASSYSIRGGLGNEQFF. CDR3 DNA: TGTGCCAGCAGCTACTCTATACGGGGGGGCCTGGGTAATGAGCAGTTCTTC.

This sequence joins TRBV7-2 and TRBJ1-1, with D perhaps TRBD1 (6 bases). With 3 bases removed from V and 5 bases from J, the gap between germline ends came to 10 bases. Germline CDR1 reads SGHTA; CDR2 reads FQGNSA. The CDR3 has 13 amino acids. CDR3 amino acids: CASSFRQETEAFF. The DNA of the CDR3 is TGTGCCAGCAGCTTTAGACAGGAGACTGAAGCTTTCTTT.

This clonotype has a count of ten or more. The rearrangement uses TRBV29-1 and TRBJ1-1; TRBD1 aligns across 8 bases. The trim removed 3 bases at V and 5 bases at J, leaving 8 bases unmatched. There are 14 residues in the CDR3. From germline, CDR1 is SQVTM and CDR2 ANQGSEA. As DNA, the CDR3 is TGCAGCGTTGACAAGACAGGGGACGGGACTGAAGCTTTCTTT. Protein product: CSVDKTGDGTEAFF.

In the case of this clonotype: A much larger clone lies one base from this, so it may be a read error. V and J are TRBV10-3 and TRBJ2-7; tentative D call: TRBD1 (6 bases). Germline CDR1 reads ENHRY; CDR2 reads SYGVKD. The CDR3 has 13 amino acids. The V gene lost 6 bases and the J gene lost 7 bases, with 16 bases spanning the gap. In nucleotides, the CDR3 is TGTGCCATCAGGCCGGGACACAGAAATGAGCAGTACTTC. Amino acids: CAIRPGHRNEQYF.